This T cell receptor (beta chain) was documented in a study of blood T cell repertoires in COVID-19. Study-wide context: Samples came from the United States, Italy and Spain, spanning acute and convalescent COVID-19.

Original handling: Quantification of nucleated cells was approximated via reference gene primer amplification. The data were produced by immunoSEQ multiplex PCR, yet TCRdb's version contains in-frame clones alone and is incomplete. That table is the source of V, J and clone size, and D and trimming were worked out from the DNA. The table records tens of thousands of clones, roughly 83% of them present only once. The material sequenced was peripheral blood. The source of this sequence is a man in his forties or fifties with acute or convalescent COVID-19.

This CDR3 reads CASSPYQGGAKNIQYF. The CDR3 DNA reads TGTGCCAGCTCACCATACCAGGGGGGAGCCAAAAACATTCAGTACTTC. The V gene is TRBV18, the J gene TRBJ2-4, with a weak D call TRBD1 (7 bases). V shed 2 bases and J shed 0 bases, with 11 bases lying between them. CDR1 KGHSH and CDR2 LQKENI come from the germline V gene. This CDR3 is built from 16 residues.